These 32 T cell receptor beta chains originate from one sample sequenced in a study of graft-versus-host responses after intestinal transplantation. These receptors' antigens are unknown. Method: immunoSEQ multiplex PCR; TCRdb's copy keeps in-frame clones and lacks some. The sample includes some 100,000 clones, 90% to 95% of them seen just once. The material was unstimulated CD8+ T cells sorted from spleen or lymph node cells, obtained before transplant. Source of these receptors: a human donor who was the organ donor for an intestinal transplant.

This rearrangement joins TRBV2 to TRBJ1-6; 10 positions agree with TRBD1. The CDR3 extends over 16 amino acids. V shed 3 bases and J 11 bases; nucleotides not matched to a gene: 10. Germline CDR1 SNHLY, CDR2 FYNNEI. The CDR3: CASSEGDRGRMAPLHF. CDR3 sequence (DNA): TGTGCCAGCAGTGAGGGTGACAGGGGGCGGATGGCACCCCTCCACTTT.

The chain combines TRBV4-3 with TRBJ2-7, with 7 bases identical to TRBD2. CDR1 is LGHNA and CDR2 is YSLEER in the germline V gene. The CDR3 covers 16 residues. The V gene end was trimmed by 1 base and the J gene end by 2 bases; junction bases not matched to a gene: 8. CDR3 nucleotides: TGCGCCAGCAGCCAAGCCTGGGGACTACGGGCCTACGAGCAGTACTTC. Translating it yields CASSQAWGLRAYEQYF.

CDR3 residues: CASSPRANINNEQFF. The DNA for the CDR3 is TGCGCCAGCAGCCCGAGGGCCAATATAAACAATGAGCAGTTCTTC. The chain has TRBV5-1 and TRBJ2-1; tentative D call: TRBD2 (5 bases). Germline CDR1 reads SGHRS; CDR2 reads YFSETQ. The CDR3 covers 15 residues. Between the trimmed V and J ends, which lost 4 bases and 5 bases, there was a span of 16 bases.

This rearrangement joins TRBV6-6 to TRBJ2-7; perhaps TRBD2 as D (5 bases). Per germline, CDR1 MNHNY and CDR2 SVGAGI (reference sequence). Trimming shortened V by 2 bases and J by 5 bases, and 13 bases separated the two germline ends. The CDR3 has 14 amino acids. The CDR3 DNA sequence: TGTGCCAGCAGTTACCCGCTAGCCCCCCACGAGCAGTACTTC. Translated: CASSYPLAPHEQYF.

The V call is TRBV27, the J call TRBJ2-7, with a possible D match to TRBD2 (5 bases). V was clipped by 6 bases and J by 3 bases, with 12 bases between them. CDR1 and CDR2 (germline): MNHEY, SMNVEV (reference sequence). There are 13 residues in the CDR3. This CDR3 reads CASRPREGYEQYF. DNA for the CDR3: TGTGCCAGCAGGCCCCGGGAAGGCTACGAGCAGTACTTC.

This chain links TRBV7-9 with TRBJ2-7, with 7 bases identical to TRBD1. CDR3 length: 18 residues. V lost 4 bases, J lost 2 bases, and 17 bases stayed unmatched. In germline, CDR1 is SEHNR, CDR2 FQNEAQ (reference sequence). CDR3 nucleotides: TGTGCCAGCAGCTCTAAGACAGGGAAGGATTTTATGGCCTACGAGCAGTACTTC. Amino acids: CASSSKTGKDFMAYEQYF.

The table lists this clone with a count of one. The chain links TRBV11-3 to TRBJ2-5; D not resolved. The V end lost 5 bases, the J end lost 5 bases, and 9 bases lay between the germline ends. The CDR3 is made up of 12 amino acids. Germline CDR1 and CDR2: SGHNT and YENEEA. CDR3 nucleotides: TGTGCCAGCAGCCCGCCCGGGGAGACCCAGTACTTC. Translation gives CASSPPGETQYF. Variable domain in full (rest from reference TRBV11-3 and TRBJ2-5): EAGVVQSPRYKIIEKKQPVAFWCNPISGHNTLYWYLQNLGQGPELLIRYENEEAVDDSQLPKDRFSAERLKGVDSTLKIQPAELGDSAVYLCASSPPGETQYFGPGTRLLVL.

Here the CDR3 DNA reads TGTGCCGTTTGGGGCACAGGGGGGAATGAGCAGTTCTTC. Translated, it gives CAVWGTGGNEQFF. V is TRBV27 and J is TRBJ2-1, with 8 bases lining up with TRBD1. Unmatched junction bases numbered 10, after V lost 11 bases and J lost 7 bases. CDR1 MNHEY and CDR2 SMNVEV come from the germline V gene (reference sequence). The CDR3 is 13 amino acids.

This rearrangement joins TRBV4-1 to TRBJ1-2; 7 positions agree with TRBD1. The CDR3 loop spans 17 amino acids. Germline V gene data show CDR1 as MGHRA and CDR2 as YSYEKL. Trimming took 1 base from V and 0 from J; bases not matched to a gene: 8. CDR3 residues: CASSQVKGGTANYGYTF. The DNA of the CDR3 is TGCGCCAGCAGCCAAGTGAAGGGCGGGACAGCTAACTATGGCTACACCTTC.

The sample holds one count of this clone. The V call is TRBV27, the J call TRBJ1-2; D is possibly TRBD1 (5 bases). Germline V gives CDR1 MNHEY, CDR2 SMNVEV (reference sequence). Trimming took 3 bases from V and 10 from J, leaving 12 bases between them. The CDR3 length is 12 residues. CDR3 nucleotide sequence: TGTGCCAGCAGTTTCTCGGGGGTTCACTACACCTTC. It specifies CASSFSGVHYTF.

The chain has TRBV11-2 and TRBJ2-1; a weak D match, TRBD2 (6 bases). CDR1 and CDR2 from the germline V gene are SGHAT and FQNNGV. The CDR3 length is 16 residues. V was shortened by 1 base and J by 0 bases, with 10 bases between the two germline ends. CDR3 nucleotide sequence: TGTGCCAGCAGCTTAGTCGGGAGAAGCTCCTACAATGAGCAGTTCTTC. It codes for CASSLVGRSSYNEQFF.

CDR3 DNA sequence: TGTGCCAGCCTGGCAGTCCCCTACGAGCAGTACTTC. The encoded protein is CASLAVPYEQYF. This chain connects TRBV2 to TRBJ2-7; D ambiguous. Looked up from germline, CDR1 is SNHLY and CDR2 is FYNNEI. Trimming removed 8 bases at V and 2 bases at J, with 10 bases between. The CDR3 is 12 residues long.

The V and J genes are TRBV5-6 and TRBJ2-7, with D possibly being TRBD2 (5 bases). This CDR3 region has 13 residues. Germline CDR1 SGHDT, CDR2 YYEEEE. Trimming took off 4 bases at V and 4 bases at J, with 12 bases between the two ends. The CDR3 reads CASSPGVAYEQYF. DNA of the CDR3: TGTGCCAGCAGCCCCGGGGTAGCGTACGAGCAGTACTTC.

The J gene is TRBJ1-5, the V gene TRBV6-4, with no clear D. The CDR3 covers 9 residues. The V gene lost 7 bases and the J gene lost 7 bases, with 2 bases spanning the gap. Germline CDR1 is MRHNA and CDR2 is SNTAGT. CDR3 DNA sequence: TGTGCCAGCATACAGCCCCAGCATTTT. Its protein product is CASIQPQHF.

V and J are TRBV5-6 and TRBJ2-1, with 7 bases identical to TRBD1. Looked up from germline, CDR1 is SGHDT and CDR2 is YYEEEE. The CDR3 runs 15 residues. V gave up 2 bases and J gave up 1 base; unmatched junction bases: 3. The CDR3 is CASSFVRGSYNEQFF. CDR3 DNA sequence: TGTGCCAGCAGCTTCGTCAGGGGGTCCTACAATGAGCAGTTCTTC.

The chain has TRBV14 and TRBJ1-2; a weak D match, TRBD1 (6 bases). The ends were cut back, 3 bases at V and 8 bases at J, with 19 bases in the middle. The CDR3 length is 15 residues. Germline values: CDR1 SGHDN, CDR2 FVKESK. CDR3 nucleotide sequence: TGTGCCAGCAGCCAGGCTGTTGGGGGACACGGCGGCTACACCTTC. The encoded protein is CASSQAVGGHGGYTF.

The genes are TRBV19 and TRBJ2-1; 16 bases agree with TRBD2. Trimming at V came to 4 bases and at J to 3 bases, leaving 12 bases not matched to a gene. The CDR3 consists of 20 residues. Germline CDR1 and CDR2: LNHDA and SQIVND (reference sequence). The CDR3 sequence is CASSSPSGTSGRVSYNEQFF. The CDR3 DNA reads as TGTGCCAGTAGTAGCCCCTCCGGGACTAGCGGGAGGGTGAGCTACAATGAGCAGTTCTTC.

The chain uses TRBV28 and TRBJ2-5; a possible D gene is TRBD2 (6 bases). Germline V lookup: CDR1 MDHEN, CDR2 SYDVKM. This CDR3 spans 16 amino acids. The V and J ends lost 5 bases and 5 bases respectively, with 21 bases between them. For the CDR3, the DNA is TGTGCCAGCAGTACCAGACTAGAGCCCTCCGTCGAGACCCAGTACTTC. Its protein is CASSTRLEPSVETQYF.

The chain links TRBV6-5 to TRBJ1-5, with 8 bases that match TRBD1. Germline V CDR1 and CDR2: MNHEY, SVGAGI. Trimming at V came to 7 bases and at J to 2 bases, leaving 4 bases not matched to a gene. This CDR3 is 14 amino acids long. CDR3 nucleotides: TGTGCCAGCACCCCGGGACAGGGCAATCAGCCCCAGCATTTT. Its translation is CASTPGQGNQPQHF.

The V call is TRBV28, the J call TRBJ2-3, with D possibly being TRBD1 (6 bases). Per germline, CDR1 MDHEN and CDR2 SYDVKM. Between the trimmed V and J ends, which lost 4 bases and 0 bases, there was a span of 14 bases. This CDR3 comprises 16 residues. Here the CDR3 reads CASSYGPGQSTDTQYF. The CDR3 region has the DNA TGTGCCAGCAGTTATGGCCCGGGACAAAGCACAGATACGCAGTATTTT.

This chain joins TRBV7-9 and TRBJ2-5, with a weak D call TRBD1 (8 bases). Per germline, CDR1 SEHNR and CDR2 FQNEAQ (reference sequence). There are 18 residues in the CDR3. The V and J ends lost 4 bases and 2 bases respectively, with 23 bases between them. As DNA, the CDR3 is TGTGCCAGCAGCTCCTTCACAGGGGGGGGGCCGTGGCAAGAGACCCAGTACTTC. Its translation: CASSSFTGGGPWQETQYF.

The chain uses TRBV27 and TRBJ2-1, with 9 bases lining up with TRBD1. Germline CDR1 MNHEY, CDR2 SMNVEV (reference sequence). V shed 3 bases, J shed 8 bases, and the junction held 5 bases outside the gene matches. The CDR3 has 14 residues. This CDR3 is CASSLGGQGYEQFF. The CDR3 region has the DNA TGTGCCAGCAGTTTGGGGGGACAGGGTTATGAGCAGTTCTTC.

The CDR3 loop reads CASSAGLAGEGWTGELFF. The CDR3, as DNA: TGTGCCAGCAGCGCCGGACTAGCGGGAGAGGGATGGACCGGGGAGCTGTTTTTT. This sequence joins TRBV14 and TRBJ2-2; 13 nucleotides match TRBD2. Trimming took 5 bases from V and 5 from J; bases not matched to a gene: 11. The CDR3 is 18 residues long. CDR1 and CDR2 from the germline V gene are SGHDN and FVKESK.

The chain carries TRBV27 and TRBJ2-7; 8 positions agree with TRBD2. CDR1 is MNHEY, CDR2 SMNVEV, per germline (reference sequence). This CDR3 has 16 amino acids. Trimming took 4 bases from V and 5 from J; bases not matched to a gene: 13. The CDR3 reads CASSSTSSGWAHEQYF. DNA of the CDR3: TGTGCCAGCAGTTCCACTTCTAGCGGGTGGGCCCACGAGCAGTACTTC.

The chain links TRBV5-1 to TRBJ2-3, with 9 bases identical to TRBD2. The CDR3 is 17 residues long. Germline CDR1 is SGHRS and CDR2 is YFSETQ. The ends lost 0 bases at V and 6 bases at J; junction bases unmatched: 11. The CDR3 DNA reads TGCGCCAGCAGCTTGGATTGGACTAGCGCCCTTTCGGATACGCAGTATTTT. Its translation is CASSLDWTSALSDTQYF.

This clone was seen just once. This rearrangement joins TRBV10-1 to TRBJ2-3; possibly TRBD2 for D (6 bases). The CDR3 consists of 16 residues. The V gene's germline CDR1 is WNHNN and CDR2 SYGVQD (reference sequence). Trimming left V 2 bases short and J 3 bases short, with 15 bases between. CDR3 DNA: TGCGCCAGCAGTGAGAAGGAGGCGGGGCGGACAGATACGCAGTATTTT. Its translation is CASSEKEAGRTDTQYF.

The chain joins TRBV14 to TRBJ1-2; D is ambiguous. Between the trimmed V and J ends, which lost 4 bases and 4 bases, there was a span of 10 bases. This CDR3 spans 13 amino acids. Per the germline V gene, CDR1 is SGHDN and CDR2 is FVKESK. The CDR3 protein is CASSPTGTYGYTF. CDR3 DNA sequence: TGTGCCAGCAGCCCCACGGGAACCTATGGCTACACCTTC.

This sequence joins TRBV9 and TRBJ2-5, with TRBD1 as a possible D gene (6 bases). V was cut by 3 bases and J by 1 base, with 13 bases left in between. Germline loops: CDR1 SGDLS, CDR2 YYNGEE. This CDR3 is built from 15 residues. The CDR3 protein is CASSDAVGGQETQYF. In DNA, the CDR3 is TGTGCCAGCAGCGACGCAGTAGGGGGCCAAGAGACCCAGTACTTC.

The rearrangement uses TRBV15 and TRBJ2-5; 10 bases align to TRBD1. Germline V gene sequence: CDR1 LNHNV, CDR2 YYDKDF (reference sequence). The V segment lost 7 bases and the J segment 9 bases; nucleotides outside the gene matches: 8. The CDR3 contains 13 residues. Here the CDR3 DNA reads TGTGCCACCACCGGGGACAGGGGAGCGCCCCAGTACTTC. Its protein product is CATTGDRGAPQYF.

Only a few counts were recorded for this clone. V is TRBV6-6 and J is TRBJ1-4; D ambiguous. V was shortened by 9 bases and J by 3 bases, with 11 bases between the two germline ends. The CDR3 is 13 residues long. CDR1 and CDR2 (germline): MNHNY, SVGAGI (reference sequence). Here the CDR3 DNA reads TGTGCCAGTGCTAGGGAGCCTAATGAAAAACTGTTTTTT. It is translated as CASAREPNEKLFF.

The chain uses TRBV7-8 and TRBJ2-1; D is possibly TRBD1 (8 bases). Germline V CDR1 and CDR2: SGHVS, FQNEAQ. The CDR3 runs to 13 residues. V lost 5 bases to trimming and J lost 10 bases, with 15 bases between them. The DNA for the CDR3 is TGTGCCAGCAGCCCCAGGGGGCGGGGGGAGCAGTTCTTC. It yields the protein CASSPRGRGEQFF.

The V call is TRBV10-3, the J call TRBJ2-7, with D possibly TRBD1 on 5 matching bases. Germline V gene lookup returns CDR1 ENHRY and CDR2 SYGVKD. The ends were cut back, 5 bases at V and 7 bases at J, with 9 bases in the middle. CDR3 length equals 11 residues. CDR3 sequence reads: CAISSGLEQYF. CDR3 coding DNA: TGTGCCATCAGTTCAGGGTTAGAGCAGTACTTC.